This note documents a single T cell receptor beta chain sequence. Its recognized antigen is unknown. No base quality values were provided; no much bigger clone lies one nucleotide off. This record comes from a study of blood T cell repertoires in COVID-19 (dated by TCRdb to about 2020). For the wider study: The collaborator samples originated in the United States, Italy and Spain and spanned the acute and convalescent phases of COVID-19. The material from the prospective study consisted of cDNA or gDNA derived from T cells, B-cell-depleted T cells, or PBMCs. Subjects who had been exposed to COVID-19, were actively infected with it, or had recovered from it provided the deeply sampled blood TCRbeta repertoires that made up the dataset. The repertoires were released in a freely available public database meant as a resource for research on the immune response to SARS-CoV-2. Samples were obtained from the ongoing ImmuneRACE study (first 160 participants) and from about 1,300 subjects provided by 6 global collaborators. The sample metadata nearly always contained a de-identified subject ID, COVID-19 status, age in years and sex. HLA class I and class II types, where available, came from metadata supplied by the sample provider rather than from assay-based typing. The paper as a whole reports these results and caveats: The quantity of clinical and demographic metadata differed by source and by participant and was supplied without curation.

Each collaborating institution followed its own protocols to collect whole blood in K2EDTA tubes. Collaborator samples were shipped for TCRbeta analysis as frozen whole blood, isolated PBMCs, or DNA extracted from either sample type. V drops 2 bases and J drops 4 bases, leaving 10 bases in between. The CDR3 measures 14 amino acids from cysteine to phenylalanine. Only the CDR3 part of the read is kept: 42 bases, read in frame from the first base. The germline V gene encodes CDR1 LGHDT and CDR2 YNNKEL (reference sequence). TCRbeta CDR3 regions were amplified from genomic DNA using the immunoSEQ Assay, a bias-controlled multiplex PCR. Turning to the authors' computational methods: The number of nucleated cells in each sample was estimated from the amplification of reference gene primers within the assay. Sequence reads were collapsed and filtered to measure the absolute abundance of every unique TCRbeta CDR3 rearrangement. For each sample, productive Simpson clonality was calculated as the square root of Simpson's diversity index over productive rearrangements. TCRdb mirrors the immuneACCESS table, restricted to in-frame sequences. Some clones are absent from its copies; in checked studies, under half trace to an unresolved V gene, and the reason for the others is unknown. V, J and clone size derive from that table, while D and trimming were established from the DNA sequence. The sample table lists over 100,000 clones, around four fifths of them with a count of one. Of the sample, 15% to 20% falls within the top ten clones.

Sequencing was carried out using peripheral blood. Here the chain combines TRBV3-1 (or the pseudogene TRBV3-2) and TRBJ2-3; tentative D gene TRBD2, with 6 bases matching. This sequence was found in a woman in her sixties or seventies with acute or convalescent COVID-19. The nucleotide sequence is given as TGTGCCAGCAGCCAATTCGGGGGATCAGATACGCAGTATTTT. Translated, this gives CASSQFGGSDTQYF.